Sequencing of this T cell receptor (beta chain) was carried out in a study of shared clonotypes between healthy human individuals. Overall study: Per donor, CD8 memory used one plate, CD8 naive used two, CD4 memory used three and CD4 naive used three. Study results and limitations: Around 5% of naive CD4 clonotypes were common to a handful of donors.

A remark on this clone: Its target is not known.

Clones were read by immunoSEQ multiplex PCR, and TCRdb kept only the in-frame ones, dropping some. The sample holds roughly 1,600,000 clones, around 98.5% seen once. Deletions cut 3 bases from V and 1 base from J, with 3 bases between. Per germline, CDR1 SQVTM and CDR2 ANQGSEA. The CDR3 consists of 11 residues. The sequenced sample consisted of naive CD4+ T cells sorted from blood. Subset here: CD45RA+ positively selected. This chain uses TRBV29-1 with TRBJ1-2; no firm D call. This receptor was taken from a man aged 25-40 years in good health. CDR3 sequence: CSVEYNYGYTF. The CDR3 DNA sequence: TGCAGCGTTGAGTATAACTATGGCTACACCTTC.